The table lists the clone carrying this T cell receptor beta chain with many counts. What it recognizes is unknown. This record comes from a study of regulatory T cells in long-lasting Graves disease. Findings and caveats of the study: Those with persistent Graves' had less TCR diversity than newly diagnosed patients.

Time point here: newly diagnosed GD, antithyroid drugs for less than 3 months. Preparation of the TCR library used RNA extracted from PBMCs. iRepertoire HTBI primers and Arm-PCR of CDR3 regions built TCR beta libraries. TCRdb called the multiplex PCR reads again in MiXCR, with one record for every CDR3 protein. The sample holds 450,000 to 600,000 distinct CDR3 sequences; approximately 15% are singletons and the top ten take more than 8.5%. Germline V lookup: CDR1 MNHEY, CDR2 SMNVEV (reference sequence). V was shortened by 6 bases and J by 4 bases, with 27 bases between the two germline ends. The CDR3 sequence is 18 residues long. These same data were also listed under a study on T cells in Graves' hyperthyroidism and ophthalmopathy.

Sequencing used peripheral blood mononuclear cells (PBMCs), obtained at new diagnosis, from a patient treated with antithyroid drugs. This TCR derives from a man aged 25 to 40 with Graves disease. This chain connects TRBV27 to TRBJ1-2, with unresolved D. CDR3 amino acids: CASSSPESRQQDSYGYTF. In nucleotides, the CDR3 is TGTGCCAGCAGCTCCCCCGAGTCTCGGCAGCAAGACTCCTATGGCTACACCTTC.